This TCR beta chain stems from a study of cytotoxic CD8 clonotypes in ibrutinib-treated CLL. Study conclusions and caveats: A difference in sampling times existed between sustained-remission and progressing patients.

TCR beta library input comprised around 2.1 micrograms of genomic DNA from cryopreserved PBMCs. A note on this clone: The antigen is undetermined.

Method: immunoSEQ multiplex PCR; TCRdb's copy keeps in-frame clones and lacks some. The sample holds roughly 250,000 clones, under 75% seen once. This CDR3 has 13 residues. V was pared by 2 bases and J by 10 bases, with 9 bases between. Germline V gene data show CDR1 as MRHNA and CDR2 as SNTAGT. The chain carries TRBV6-4 and TRBJ1-6; the D is unclear. The TCR originated in a human donor with chronic lymphocytic leukemia. This sample comprised PBMCs, obtained after 24 months of ibrutinib treatment. In nucleotides, the CDR3 is TGTGCCAGCAGTGACAACGAAGGCTCACCCCTCCACTTT. Translating gives CASSDNEGSPLHF.